These 20 T cell receptor beta chains were all obtained from the same sample, sequenced in a study of shared clonotypes between healthy human individuals. The repertoire was sequenced with immunoSEQ multiplex PCR; TCRdb's copy has only in-frame clones and lacks some. The sample has 2,100,000 or so clones, approximately 95% seen once. The sequenced sample was naive CD4+ T cells sorted from blood. Sample subset: CD45RA+ positively selected. The receptors stem from a man aged 18 to 29 in good health.

This clone was counted a single time. CDR3 in DNA: TGTGCCAGCAGCTTAGACTCTGGGGCCAACGTCCTGACTTTC. Protein product: CASSLDSGANVLTF. The genes are TRBV7-3 and TRBJ2-6; D call uncertain. V was shortened by 2 bases and J by 0 bases, with 2 bases between the two germline ends. CDR1 is SGHTA, CDR2 FQGTGA, per germline. The CDR3 covers 14 residues.

J is TRBJ1-2 and V is TRBV5-1, with 7 bases aligning to TRBD1. Germline V CDR1 and CDR2: SGHRS, YFSETQ. V dropped 3 bases and J dropped 5; count of bases not matched to a gene: 4. CDR3 length: 13 residues. CDR3 residues: CASSSRDSYGYTF. The CDR3 DNA reads as TGCGCCAGCAGCTCCCGGGACAGTTATGGCTACACCTTC.

The chain employs TRBV25-1 and TRBJ1-2; 8 positions agree with TRBD1. CDR3 length: 15 amino acids. Germline values: CDR1 MGHDK, CDR2 SYGVNS. V was pared by 3 bases and J by 6 bases, with 9 bases of the junction left unmatched. CDR3 sequence: CASSDPGQAVNGYTF. The CDR3 bases are TGTGCCAGCAGTGACCCGGGACAGGCTGTTAATGGCTACACCTTC.

In regard to this clone: The same CDR3 arises from other DNA sequences in this sample as well. This sequence joins TRBV7-2 and TRBJ2-1; TRBD2 agrees at 8 bases. V lost 8 bases, J lost 7 bases, and 4 bases stayed unmatched. This CDR3 contains 12 residues. Germline assignment: CDR1 SGHTA and CDR2 FQGNSA. CDR3 bases: TGTGCCAGCTCCCAGCGGGGGAATGAGCAGTTCTTC. This sequence encodes CASSQRGNEQFF.

CDR3 sequence (DNA): TGTGCCAGCAGCGTAGAGGGGATCCGGGCAGATACGCAGTATTTT. This gives the protein CASSVEGIRADTQYF. This chain uses TRBV9 with TRBJ2-3; D is possibly TRBD1 (5 bases). The CDR3 totals 15 residues. The germline V gene encodes CDR1 SGDLS and CDR2 YYNGEE. Trimming stripped 0 bases from V and 4 bases from J, with 12 bases between.

In its sample, this clone was seen once. The chain links TRBV6-1 to TRBJ2-7; D is perhaps TRBD1 (6 bases). The CDR3 length is 14 residues. V gave up 3 bases and J gave up 7 bases, with 16 bases separating them. Germline CDR1 MNHNS, CDR2 SASEGT. The DNA of the CDR3 is TGTGCCAGCAGTGAGACAGGACCTTTGGGGGAGCAGTACTTC. Its translation is CASSETGPLGEQYF.

The CDR3 protein is CASSLRAGGDSYGYTF. The CDR3 DNA follows: TGTGCCAGCAGCCTGCGCGCGGGGGGGGATTCCTATGGCTACACCTTC. The chain couples TRBV28 to TRBJ1-2; D is perhaps TRBD1 (5 bases). This CDR3 has 16 amino acids. Germline CDR1 and CDR2: MDHEN and SYDVKM. V was pared by 6 bases and J by 4 bases, with 21 bases between.

On this clone itself: This same CDR3 is encoded by further DNA sequences in the sample. The J gene is TRBJ2-7, the V gene TRBV7-9; D uncertain. From germline, CDR1 is SEHNR and CDR2 FQNEAQ (reference sequence). This CDR3 has 12 amino acids. The V and J ends lost 6 bases and 0 bases respectively, with 6 bases between them. This chain's CDR3 is CASSPSSYEQYF. The CDR3 DNA reads as TGTGCCAGCAGTCCCAGCTCCTACGAGCAGTACTTC.

This clone has only a few counts. The chain employs TRBV20-1 and TRBJ1-2, with 7 bases identical to TRBD1. Per germline, CDR1 DFQATT and CDR2 SNEGSKA (reference sequence). Trimming cost V 7 bases and J 8 bases; bases outside gene matches: 7. This CDR3 is 11 amino acids long. The CDR3 spells CSGRQGTGYTF. The CDR3 nucleotides read TGCAGTGGACGACAGGGAACAGGCTACACCTTC.

This rearrangement joins TRBV6-1 to TRBJ1-1; 11 bases are shared with TRBD1. Germline assignment: CDR1 MNHNS and CDR2 SASEGT. CDR3 length equals 15 residues. Unmatched junction bases numbered 6, after V lost 5 bases and J lost 4 bases. The CDR3 DNA reads as TGTGCCAGCAGTCCAACGGACAGGGGGCGCACTGAAGCTTTCTTT. This translates into CASSPTDRGRTEAFF.

The genes are TRBV18 and TRBJ2-7, with 12 nucleotides matching TRBD2. Unmatched junction bases numbered 3, after V lost 5 bases and J lost 4 bases. The CDR3 loop spans 14 amino acids. Germline V CDR1 and CDR2: KGHSH, LQKENI. In DNA, the CDR3 is TGTGCCAGCTCAACTGGGACTAGCGGGTACGAGCAGTACTTC. Its translation: CASSTGTSGYEQYF.

This chain joins TRBV2 and TRBJ1-4; no clear D gene. This CDR3 is built from 14 residues. Trimming cost V 4 bases and J 5 bases, with 11 bases left between them. Germline CDR1 and CDR2: SNHLY and FYNNEI. This CDR3 is CASSVGRLNEKLFF. As DNA, the CDR3 is TGTGCCAGCAGTGTGGGCAGACTCAATGAAAAACTGTTTTTT.

The chain recombines TRBV5-1 with TRBJ1-4, with D possibly matching TRBD1 (6 bases). V was shortened by 0 bases and J by 8 bases, with 17 bases between the two germline ends. CDR1 is SGHRS and CDR2 is YFSETQ in the germline V gene. This CDR3 is built from 16 residues. The CDR3 DNA is TGCGCCAGCAGCTTGGGGGCCGCAGGGGATCGAGAAAAACTGTTTTTT. It codes for CASSLGAAGDREKLFF.

The chain is built from TRBV30 and TRBJ2-3; 14 nucleotides align to TRBD2. V dropped 2 bases and J dropped 5; count of bases not matched to a gene: 6. The CDR3 has 16 amino acids. Germline V CDR1 and CDR2: GTSNPN, SVGIG (reference sequence). CDR3 nucleotide sequence: TGTGCCTGGAGTAAGGGACTAGCGGGAGTGGTAGATACGCAGTATTTT. It is translated as CAWSKGLAGVVDTQYF.

The CDR3 region has the DNA TGTGCCAGCAAGACGGGATTTAATAGGGCAGATACGCAGTATTTT. It is translated as CASKTGFNRADTQYF. This chain connects TRBV27 to TRBJ2-3; D might be TRBD2 (5 bases). From germline, CDR1 is MNHEY and CDR2 SMNVEV (reference sequence). With 7 bases removed from V and 4 bases from J, the gap between germline ends came to 18 bases. This CDR3 has 15 amino acids.

The gene calls are TRBV21-1 and TRBJ2-7; whether TRBD1, the table's D call, matches the DNA was not checked. TRBV21-1 is shown as a pseudogene. This CDR3 comprises 14 residues. The CDR3 region is CASSKKGQPYEQYF. CDR3 DNA: TGTGCCAGCAGCAAGAAGGGACAGCCCTACGAGCAGTACTTC.

The chain carries TRBV28 and TRBJ1-6; D is undetermined. This CDR3 region has 14 residues. Germline lookup yields CDR1 MDHEN and CDR2 SYDVKM. Trimming pared 7 bases from V and 0 bases from J, leaving 7 bases between. For the CDR3, the DNA is TGTGCCAGCAACCCCCGCTCCTATAATTCACCCCTCCACTTT. Its translation: CASNPRSYNSPLHF.

The CDR3 DNA reads TGTGCCAGCAGCCCATACTATAACACCGGGGAGCTGTTTTTT. This sequence encodes CASSPYYNTGELFF. The V and J genes are TRBV14 and TRBJ2-2; no firm D call. Germline V lookup: CDR1 SGHDN, CDR2 FVKESK. The germline V and J ends were trimmed by 4 bases and 2 bases, with 8 bases remaining between them. The CDR3 has 14 amino acids.

The rearrangement links TRBV10-1 to TRBJ2-2; a weak D match, TRBD1 (5 bases). The germline V gene encodes CDR1 WNHNN and CDR2 SYGVQD (reference sequence). The CDR3 is made up of 14 amino acids. V gave up 4 bases and J gave up 4 bases, with 10 bases separating them. In DNA, the CDR3 is TGCGCCAGCAGTGCCCAGGGTGGCACCGGGGAGCTGTTTTTT. Protein product: CASSAQGGTGELFF.

This chain joins TRBV2 and TRBJ1-4; TRBD1 agrees at 7 bases. CDR3 length: 15 residues. Per the germline V gene, CDR1 is SNHLY and CDR2 is FYNNEI. Germline trimming cut 3 bases from V and 5 bases from J; bases unmatched to any gene: 6. The CDR3: CASSDIQGGNEKLFF. Written as DNA, the CDR3 is TGTGCCAGCAGTGACATTCAGGGGGGAAATGAAAAACTGTTTTTT.